The text below deals with one T cell receptor beta chain. The antigen is undetermined. The data belong to a study of T-cell reconstitution after alpha-beta-depleted transplantation in children. The study's findings and limits: The study traced high day-60 TCRbeta diversity in some patients to surviving recipient T cells and thymic progenitors. Newly produced T cells mostly provided counts and TCRbeta diversity after one year, as hyperexpanded clones declined.

CDR1 is MNHEY, CDR2 SMNVEV, per germline (reference sequence). This CDR3 has 15 residues. V gave up 5 bases and J gave up 4 bases; unmatched junction bases: 10. Construction of the TCRbeta library involved unique molecular identifiers. One entry per CDR3 protein, called by TCRdb with MiXCR from the PCR reads. The repertoire has roughly 490,000 distinct CDR3 sequences, about an eighth of them found once; the top ten carry about 14%. This material consisted of PBMCs, mostly from graft donor cells, taken 180 days after TCRalphabeta/CD19-depleted stem cell transplant. The sequence derives from a female patient aged 2 to 10 who had a stem cell transplant for aplastic anemia, so the T cells may come from the graft donor. This sequence joins TRBV27 and TRBJ1-1; 7 bases are shared with TRBD1. CDR3 coding DNA: TGTGCCAGCAGTCCCCCCTCGACAGGGATCACTGAAGCTTTCTTT. It encodes CASSPPSTGITEAFF.